The clone carrying this T cell receptor beta chain was seen a handful of times. What it binds is not known. This sample stems from a study of T-cell memory formation after mild COVID-19. Regarding the study as a whole: SARS-CoV-2 specificity was not confirmed for second-wave clones peaking on day 37. That cross-reactive memory joined was suggested by some responding clones appearing in pre-infection memory. Contracting CD4+ clones sat mainly in CM and EM; CD8+ in EMRA.

This CDR3 region has 13 residues. CDR1 and CDR2 (germline): LGHNA, YNFKEQ. Trimming pared 1 base from V and 3 bases from J, leaving 6 bases between. TCR alpha and TCR beta cDNA libraries with sample barcodes and UMIs came from 5'RACE using constant-segment primers. One entry per CDR3 protein, called by TCRdb with MiXCR from the 5' RACE reads. The sample consists of 550,000 to 700,000 distinct CDR3 sequences, 17% of them appearing once. This sequence originates from an adult woman who had mild COVID-19 (a few samples of this study predate the infection). Cell type and time point are not known. The specimen was PBMCs or a T cell subset sorted from them (not recorded which). The V gene is TRBV4-2, the J gene TRBJ1-1; a possible D gene is TRBD1 (6 bases). The CDR3 protein is CASSQAGDTEAFF. The CDR3, as DNA: TGTGCCAGCAGCCAAGCAGGGGACACTGAAGCTTTCTTT.